These T cell receptor beta chains were read from a single sample in a study of vaccination and CD4 T cells after COVID-19. TCRdb called the PCR reads again in MiXCR, with one record for every CDR3 protein. The table shows about 20,000 distinct CDR3 sequences, with roughly two fifths occurring only once. Which antigens these TCRs recognize remains unknown. The sequenced sample was CD4+ T cells from blood, cultured in vitro, obtained before SARS-CoV-2 vaccination. These receptors were obtained from a human donor who had recovered from COVID-19. Both conserved end residues are part of each CDR3. A D gene is named only where the DNA matches it firmly. Where a row states a size, it is once, few, many or the class of an expanded clone; other rows omit it.

few,TRBD2,TRBV7-3,TRBJ2-3,TGTGCCAGCAGCTTAAACCCCCTAGCGGGGGGGAGCACAGATACGCAGTATTTT,CASSLNPLAGGSTDTQYF
NA,NA,TRBV10-3,TRBJ1-2,TGTGCCATCAGTGATCAGTTCTATGGCTACACCTTC,CAISDQFYGYTF
NA,TRBD1,TRBV11-3,TRBJ2-1,TGTGCCAGCAGCCAAGGACAGGCAGTACAGCAGTTCTTC,CASSQGQAVQQFF
few,NA,TRBV20-1,TRBJ1-4,TGCAGTGCGAGGGGTGGGAGAGGGGAAAAACTGTTTTTT,CSARGGRGEKLFF
few,NA,TRBV20-1,TRBJ1-5,TGCAGACTATATCAAACAGGGTTCAATCAGCCCCAGCATTTT,CRLYQTGFNQPQHF
few,TRBD2,TRBV24-1,TRBJ2-1,TGTGCCACCAGCGGACTAGCGGGAGAGTCGAGCTCCTACAATGAGCAGTTCTTC,CATSGLAGESSSYNEQFF
few,NA,TRBV24-1,TRBJ2-1,TGTGCCACCAGTGACCCTAGTAAGGGCCCGTCAGGAAATGAGCAGTTCTTC,CATSDPSKGPSGNEQFF
NA,TRBD2,TRBV20-1,TRBJ2-3,TGCAGTGCTAGGGATAGCGGGGCCCGCACAGATACGCAGTATTTT,CSARDSGARTDTQYF
few,TRBD1,TRBV7-9,TRBJ1-1,TGTGCCAGCAGCTTAGGAACGACAGGGCTGAACACTGAAGCTTTCTTT,CASSLGTTGLNTEAFF
few,NA,TRBV20-1,TRBJ2-2,TGCAGTGCTAGAGTAGGCGGGGGACAACTAAACACCGGGGAGCTGTTTTTT,CSARVGGGQLNTGELFF
few,NA,TRBV6-7,TRBJ1-1,TGTGCCAGCAGCCCAGACGTCCGCACTGAAGCTTTCTTT,CASSPDVRTEAFF
few,TRBD1,TRBV27,TRBJ1-6,TGTGCCAGCAGTCACCTGACAGGGAATCTTCCAATTCATTCACCCCTCCACTTT,CASSHLTGNLPIHSPLHF
few,NA,TRBV7-2,TRBJ1-1,TGTGCCAGCAGCCCGTACCTACAGGCAGCTTTGTCCACTGAAGCTTTCTTT,CASSPYLQAALSTEAFF
NA,TRBD2,TRBV7-3,TRBJ2-1,TGTGCCAGCAGCCTACTAGCGGGGACTTACAATGAGCAGTTCTTC,CASSLLAGTYNEQFF
NA,TRBD1,TRBV19,TRBJ2-1,TGTGCCAGTACCCCGGGACAGGGGTCGGGTGAGCAGTTCTTC,CASTPGQGSGEQFF
NA,NA,TRBV6-2/TRBV6-3,TRBJ1-2,TGTGCCAGCAGTTCCCGACGCTCAACTAACTATGGCTACACCTTC,CASSSRRSTNYGYTF
NA,NA,TRBV4-2,TRBJ1-2,TGTGCCAGCAGCCAAGGGAGGGACGGTAACTATGGCTACACCTTC,CASSQGRDGNYGYTF
NA,NA,TRBV7-2,TRBJ2-5,TGTGCCAGCAGCGTAAAAGAGACCCAGTACTTC,CASSVKETQYF
NA,NA,TRBV7-9,TRBJ2-3,TGTGCCAGCAGCCCCGAGAGGCAGGGGCCTCGCACAGATACGCAGTATTTT,CASSPERQGPRTDTQYF
few,TRBD1,TRBV19,TRBJ1-5,TGTGCCAGTTCAACGGACAGGGACTATCAGCCCCAGCATTTT,CASSTDRDYQPQHF
NA,NA,TRBV10-2,TRBJ1-1,TGCGCCAGCAGGGCCCGGGAAAGGCCAGGTGGCACTGAAGCTTTCTTT,CASRARERPGGTEAFF
few,NA,TRBV20-1,TRBJ1-2,TGCAGTGCTAGAATGAGTGTCAGTTCCTATGGCTACACCTTC,CSARMSVSSYGYTF
NA,NA,TRBV5-4,TRBJ2-1,TGTGCCAGCAGCTTACCGGGCTACAATGAGCAGTTCTTC,CASSLPGYNEQFF
NA,NA,TRBV6-1,TRBJ2-7,TGTGCCAGCAGTGTTCCATCAAGGCCCTACGAGCAGTACTTC,CASSVPSRPYEQYF
NA,NA,TRBV10-3,TRBJ2-7,TGTGCCATCAGTGAAAGAAGCGGGTTCTCCTCCTACGAGCAGTACTTC,CAISERSGFSSYEQYF
NA,TRBD1,TRBV30,TRBJ1-2,TGTGCCTGGAGTGTACAGGGGGCGGACCGGTCGGGCTACACCTTC,CAWSVQGADRSGYTF
NA,NA,TRBV28,TRBJ2-7,TGTGCCAGCAGGCGCATTCCCTCCGCAGGGACCTACGAGCAGTACTTC,CASRRIPSAGTYEQYF
few,NA,TRBV20-1,TRBJ2-3,TGCAGTGCTAGAGATAGGGTGAGGGGAACAGATACGCAGTATTTT,CSARDRVRGTDTQYF
NA,NA,TRBV5-4,TRBJ1-1,TGTGCCAGCAGCTTGGAGGGTGGGGGGAACACTGAAGCTTTCTTT,CASSLEGGGNTEAFF
NA,NA,TRBV6-2/TRBV6-3,TRBJ1-5,TGTGCCAGCAGTTACGGGGGAGGGGGCAATCAGCCCCAGCATTTT,CASSYGGGGNQPQHF
NA,NA,TRBV7-9,TRBJ2-2,TGTGCCAGCAGCTTATATATCGAAACCGGGGAGCTGTTTTTT,CASSLYIETGELFF
NA,NA,TRBV29-1,TRBJ1-1,TGCAGCGTTGCCGAAACAGTGACGGGCACTGAAGCTTTCTTT,CSVAETVTGTEAFF
NA,NA,TRBV25-1,TRBJ2-3,TGTGCCAGCAGTTACAAAGATCTCCCCACAGATACGCAGTATTTT,CASSYKDLPTDTQYF